Listed below are T cell receptor beta chains from one sample, sequenced in a study of blood T cells in healthy people across ages. A single record per CDR3 protein comes from TCRdb applying MiXCR to the 5' RACE reads. The table lists just under 900,000 distinct CDR3 sequences, more than 25% of them singletons, with around 16% in the top ten. Sequenced input: blood. These receptors came from a woman at least 80 years old in good health. The CDR3 runs from the conserved cysteine through the conserved F or W. Rows may omit the clone size; those that give it use once, few, many or a size class.

>NA|16|TRBV6-1
CASRKDREWSNQPQHF
>NA|15|TRBV6-6
CASSYVEARWYEQYF
>NA|17|TRBV7-9
CASSLRSTADPNYGYTF
>NA|14|TRBV7-6
CASSLKAPQETQYF
>many|13|TRBV10-3
CAISGRVTDTQYF
>many|11|TRBV6-2/TRBV6-3
CASSTKGEQYF
>many|13|TRBV20-1
CSRHQPGTDTQYF
>many|12|TRBV7-9
CASRRMTGTQYF
>NA|16|TRBV7-6
CASSLGGGRFNEKLFF
>many|15|TRBV12-3/TRBV12-4
CASSRSIGTFDTQYF
>few|16|TRBV18
CASSLSSTNSNQPQHF
>NA|13|TRBV28
CASSRSGPYEQYF
>few|15|TRBV19
CASSTGDRVNSPLHF
>NA|14|TRBV20-1
CSAGGAGWTDTQYF
>once|12|TRBV7-9
CASSLIGGERYF
>many|14|TRBV6-5
CASSKGDRYYEQYF
>few|14|TRBV30
CAWSVRLMRHEQYF
>NA|17|TRBV3-1
CASSQGGHSAGANVLTF
>many|17|TRBV4-1
CASSQDPQKPYTYEQYF
>many|16|TRBV20-1
CSAREGRGVIKNIQYF
>NA|17|TRBV7-2
CASSSTHSGGNTGQLFF
>many|14|TRBV7-9
CASSFDGEMKTQYF